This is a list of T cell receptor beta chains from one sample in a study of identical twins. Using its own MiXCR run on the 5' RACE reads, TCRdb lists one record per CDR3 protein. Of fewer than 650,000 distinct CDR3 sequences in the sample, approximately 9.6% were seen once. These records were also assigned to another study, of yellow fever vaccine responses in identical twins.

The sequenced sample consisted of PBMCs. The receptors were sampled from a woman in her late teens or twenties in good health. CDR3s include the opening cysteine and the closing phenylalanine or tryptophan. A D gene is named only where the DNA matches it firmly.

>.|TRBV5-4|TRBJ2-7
CASSLSVRLAGLASHEQYF
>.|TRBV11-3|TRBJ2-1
CASSFTGSSYNEQFF
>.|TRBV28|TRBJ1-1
CASSLTPRTNTEAFF
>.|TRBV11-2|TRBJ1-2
CASSLDLDWRDDGLDSRGYTF
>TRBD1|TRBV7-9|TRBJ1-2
CASNDLIQGHWGYTF
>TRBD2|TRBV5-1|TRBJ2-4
CASSLAGLVSKNIQYF
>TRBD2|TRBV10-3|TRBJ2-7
CAISDLGTNHYEQYF
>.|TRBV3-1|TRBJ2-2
CASSQGRAGMNTGELFF
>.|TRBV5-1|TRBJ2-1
CASTVTPAGNNEQFF
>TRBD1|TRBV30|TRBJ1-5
CAWKGQGSQPQHF
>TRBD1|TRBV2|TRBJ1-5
CASRPGQGNQPQHF
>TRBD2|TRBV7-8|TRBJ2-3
CASSLGLLAGGADTQYF
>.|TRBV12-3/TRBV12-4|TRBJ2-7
CASKEKGYEQYF
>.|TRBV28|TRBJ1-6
CASSYLHTPLHF
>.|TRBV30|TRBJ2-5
CAWSKGQETQYF
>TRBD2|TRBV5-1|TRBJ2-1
CASSPGGLSYNEQFF